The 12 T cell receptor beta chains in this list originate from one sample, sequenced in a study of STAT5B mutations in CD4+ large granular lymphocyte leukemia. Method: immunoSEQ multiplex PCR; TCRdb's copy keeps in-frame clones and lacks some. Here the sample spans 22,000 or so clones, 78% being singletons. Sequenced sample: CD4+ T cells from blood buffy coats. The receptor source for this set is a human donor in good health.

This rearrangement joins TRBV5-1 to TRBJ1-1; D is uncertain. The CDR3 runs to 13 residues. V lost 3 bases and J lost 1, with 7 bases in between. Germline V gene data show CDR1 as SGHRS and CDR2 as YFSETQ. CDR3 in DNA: TGCGCCAGCAGCTACGGCGGGAACACTGAAGCTTTCTTT. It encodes CASSYGGNTEAFF.

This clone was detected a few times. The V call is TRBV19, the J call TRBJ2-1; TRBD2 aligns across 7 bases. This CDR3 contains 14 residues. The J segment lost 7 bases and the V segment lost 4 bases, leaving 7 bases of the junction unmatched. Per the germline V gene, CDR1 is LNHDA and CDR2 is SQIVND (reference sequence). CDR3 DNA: TGTGCCAGTAGTAAGTGGGAGGGCCGGAATGAGCAGTTCTTC. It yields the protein CASSKWEGRNEQFF.

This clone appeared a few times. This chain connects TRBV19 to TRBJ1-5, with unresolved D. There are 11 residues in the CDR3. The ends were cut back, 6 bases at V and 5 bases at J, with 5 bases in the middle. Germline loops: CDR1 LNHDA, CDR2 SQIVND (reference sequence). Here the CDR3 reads CASRGDQPQHF. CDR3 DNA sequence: TGTGCCAGTAGGGGAGATCAGCCCCAGCATTTT.

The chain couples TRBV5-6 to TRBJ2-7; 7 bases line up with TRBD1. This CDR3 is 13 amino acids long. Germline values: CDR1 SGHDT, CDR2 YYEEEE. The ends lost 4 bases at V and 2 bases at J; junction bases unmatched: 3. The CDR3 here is CASSPGTAYEQYF. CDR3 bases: TGTGCCAGCAGCCCGGGGACAGCCTACGAGCAGTACTTC.

CDR3 sequence (DNA): TGTGCCAGCAGTAGGCAGGCGACAGCTATCAATCAGCCCCAGCATTTT. This gives the protein CASSRQATAINQPQHF. The rearrangement links TRBV27 to TRBJ1-5, with a tentative D call TRBD1 (5 bases). The CDR3 has 16 amino acids. The germline gives CDR1 MNHEY, CDR2 SMNVEV (reference sequence). V lost 5 bases, J lost 3 bases, and 17 bases lay in between.

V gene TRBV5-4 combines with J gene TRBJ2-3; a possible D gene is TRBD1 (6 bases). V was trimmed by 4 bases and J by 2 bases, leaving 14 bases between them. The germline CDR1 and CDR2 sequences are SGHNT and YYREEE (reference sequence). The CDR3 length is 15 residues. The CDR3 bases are TGTGCCAGCAGCGTAACAGGGCTTTTCACAGATACGCAGTATTTT. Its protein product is CASSVTGLFTDTQYF.

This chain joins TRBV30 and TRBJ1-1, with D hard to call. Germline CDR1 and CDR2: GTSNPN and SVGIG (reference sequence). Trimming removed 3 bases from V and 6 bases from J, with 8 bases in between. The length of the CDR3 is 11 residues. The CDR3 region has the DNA TGTGCCTGGAGCCCAGTCTCTGAAGCTTTCTTT. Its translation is CAWSPVSEAFF.

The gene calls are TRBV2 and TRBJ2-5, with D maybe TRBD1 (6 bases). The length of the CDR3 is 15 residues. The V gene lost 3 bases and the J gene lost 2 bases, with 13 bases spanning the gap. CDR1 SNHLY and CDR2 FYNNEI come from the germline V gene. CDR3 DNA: TGTGCCAGCAGTGAGTCAGGGGCATGGCAAGAGACCCAGTACTTC. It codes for CASSESGAWQETQYF. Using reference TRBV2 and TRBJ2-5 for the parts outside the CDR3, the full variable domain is EPEVTQTPSHQVTQMGQEVILRCVPISNHLYFYWYRQILGQKVEFLVSFYNNEISEKSEIFDDQFSVERPDGSNFTLKIRSTKLEDSAMYFCASSESGAWQETQYFGPGTRLLVL.

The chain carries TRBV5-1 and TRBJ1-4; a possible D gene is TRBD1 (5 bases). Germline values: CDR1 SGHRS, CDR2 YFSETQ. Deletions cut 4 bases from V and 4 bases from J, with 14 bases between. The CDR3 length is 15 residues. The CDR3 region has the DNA TGCGCCAGCAGCCTAGGGGCCATGGGTAATGAAAAACTGTTTTTT. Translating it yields CASSLGAMGNEKLFF.

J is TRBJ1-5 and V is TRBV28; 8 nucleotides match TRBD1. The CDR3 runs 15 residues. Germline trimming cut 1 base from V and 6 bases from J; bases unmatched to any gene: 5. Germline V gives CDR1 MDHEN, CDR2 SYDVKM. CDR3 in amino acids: CASSLFRGQIQPQHF. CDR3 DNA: TGTGCCAGCAGTTTATTCAGGGGGCAGATTCAGCCCCAGCATTTT.

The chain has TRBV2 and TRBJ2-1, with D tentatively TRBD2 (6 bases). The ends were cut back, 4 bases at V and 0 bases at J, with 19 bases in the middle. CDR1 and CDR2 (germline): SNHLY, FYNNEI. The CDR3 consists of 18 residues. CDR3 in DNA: TGTGCCAGCAGTGCGTCTCCCCCTAGCGTTAGCTCCTACAATGAGCAGTTCTTC. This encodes CASSASPPSVSSYNEQFF.

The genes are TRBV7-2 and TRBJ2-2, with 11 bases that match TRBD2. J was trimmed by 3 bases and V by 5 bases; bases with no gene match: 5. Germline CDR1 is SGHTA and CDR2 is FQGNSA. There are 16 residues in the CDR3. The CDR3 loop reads CASSALAGAYTGELFF. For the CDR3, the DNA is TGTGCCAGCAGCGCACTAGCGGGGGCCTACACCGGGGAGCTGTTTTTT.